Below, one T cell receptor (beta chain) is given with its context. This record comes from a study of blood T cell repertoires in COVID-19. Study details: Specimens from acute and convalescent COVID-19 originated in the United States, Italy and Spain. In each case, the material was cDNA or gDNA derived from T cells, B-cell-depleted T cells, or PBMCs.

Original methodology: Reference gene primers were amplified, and this amplification served to estimate nucleated cell counts. Only in-frame clones appear in the TCRdb table, and some are missing; sequencing was by immunoSEQ multiplex PCR. V, J and clone size derive from that table, while D and trimming were established from the DNA sequence. The table has tens of thousands of clones, 70% to 90% seen once; the top ten hold approximately 29%. The CDR3 runs to 15 residues. Trimming removed 1 base at V and 8 bases at J, with 14 bases between. The germline CDR1 and CDR2 sequences are SEHNR and FQNEAQ (reference sequence).

The source material was peripheral blood. The sequence was collected from a man aged 50 or older with acute or convalescent COVID-19. V and J are TRBV7-9 and TRBJ1-4; a weak D match, TRBD1 (5 bases). The CDR3 nucleotides read TGTGCCAGCAGCTTAGTAGGCCAGGGTTTGGAAAAACTGTTTTTT. Its protein is CASSLVGQGLEKLFF.